This T cell receptor (beta chain) was sequenced in a study of T-cell reconstitution after alpha-beta-depleted transplantation in children. General study findings and limits: Reportedly, only several hundred clones from non-depleted graft cells drove alpha-beta T-cell counts at about two months. Some patients showed high day-60 TCRbeta diversity, which derived from surviving recipient T cells and thymic progenitors. T-cell numbers and diversity, one year after transplant, stemmed largely from T cells that were newly produced.

Unique molecular identifiers were built into the TCRbeta library. TCRdb reanalysed the PCR reads using MiXCR and keeps one entry per CDR3 protein. This table holds a few hundred thousand distinct CDR3 sequences, more than 20% found once. Germline values: CDR1 SGHAT, CDR2 FQNNGV. V was trimmed by 0 bases and J by 3 bases, leaving 11 bases between them. CDR3 length: 15 amino acids. This clonotype was counted many times. Antigen: not known. The TCR originated in a male patient aged 10 to 17 who had a stem cell transplant for acute lymphoblastic leukemia, so the T cells may come from the graft donor. This chain uses TRBV11-2 with TRBJ1-2; tentatively, D is TRBD1 (5 bases). This material consisted of PBMCs, mostly from graft donor cells, taken 180 days after TCRalphabeta/CD19-depleted stem cell transplant. The CDR3 protein is CASSLDSSGHYGYTF. CDR3 DNA: TGTGCCAGCAGCTTAGATTCGTCAGGGCACTATGGCTACACCTTC.